The clone carrying this T cell receptor beta chain was counted between two and nine times. The data were obtained in a study of blood T cells in healthy people across ages. It was with a sample-barcoded 5' primer and a J-beta primer mix that a second PCR of roughly 7 to 12 cycles was run. With 12 random nucleotides, a template-switch adaptor tagged each individual cDNA molecule. All samples yielded 2.5 million or more CDR3-containing paired-end reads. TCRdb reprocessed the 5' RACE reads with MiXCR, giving one entry per CDR3 protein. The profile shows about 1.5 million distinct CDR3 sequences, 42% of them singletons. After removal of 3 bases from V and 0 bases from J, the junction contained 7 bases not matched to a gene. Germline CDR1 DFQATT, CDR2 SNEGSKA (reference sequence). This CDR3 has 16 residues.

The sample comprised blood. This sequence joins TRBV20-1 and TRBJ2-1; 8 bases agree with TRBD2. The clonotype comes from a woman under 30 in good health. This CDR3 reads CSARSASGFSYNEQFF. The CDR3 DNA follows: TGCAGTGCTAGGAGCGCTAGCGGGTTCTCCTACAATGAGCAGTTCTTC.